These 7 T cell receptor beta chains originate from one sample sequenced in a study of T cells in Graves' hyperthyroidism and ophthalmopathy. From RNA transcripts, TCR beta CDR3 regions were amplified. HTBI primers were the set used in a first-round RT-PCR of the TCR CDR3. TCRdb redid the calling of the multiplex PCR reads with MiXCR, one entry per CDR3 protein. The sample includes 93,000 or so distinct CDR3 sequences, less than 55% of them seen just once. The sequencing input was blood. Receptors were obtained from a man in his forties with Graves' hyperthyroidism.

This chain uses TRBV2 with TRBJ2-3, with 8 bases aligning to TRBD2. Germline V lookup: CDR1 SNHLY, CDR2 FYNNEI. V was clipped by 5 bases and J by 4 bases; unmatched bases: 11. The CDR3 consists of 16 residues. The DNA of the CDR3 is TGTGCCAGCAGTTCGTGGAGCGGGAGTGGTGCAGATACGCAGTATTTT. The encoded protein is CASSSWSGSGADTQYF.

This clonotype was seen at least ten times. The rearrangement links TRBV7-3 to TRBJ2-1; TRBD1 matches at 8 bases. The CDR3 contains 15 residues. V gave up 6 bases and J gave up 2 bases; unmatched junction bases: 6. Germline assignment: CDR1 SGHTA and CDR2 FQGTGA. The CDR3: CASRVGTGPYNEQFF. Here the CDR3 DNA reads TGTGCCAGCAGGGTGGGGACAGGCCCCTACAATGAGCAGTTCTTC.

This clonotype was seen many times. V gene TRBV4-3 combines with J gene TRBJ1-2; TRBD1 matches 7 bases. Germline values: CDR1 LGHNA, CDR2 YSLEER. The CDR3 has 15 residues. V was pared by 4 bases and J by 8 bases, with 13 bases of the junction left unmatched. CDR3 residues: CASSLLGGLRGGYTF. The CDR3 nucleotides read TGCGCCAGCAGCCTGTTAGGGGGCCTCCGAGGGGGCTACACCTTC.

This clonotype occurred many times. In DNA form, the CDR3 reads TGCAGTGCTAGAGATGGAGGGACCACGGGGAAGCAGTTCTTC. Translation: CSARDGGTTGKQFF. The J gene is TRBJ2-1, the V gene TRBV20-1; D possibly corresponds to TRBD2 (6 bases). The V end lost 0 bases, the J end lost 11 bases, and 17 bases lay between the germline ends. This CDR3 region has 14 residues. Looked up from germline, CDR1 is DFQATT and CDR2 is SNEGSKA (reference sequence).

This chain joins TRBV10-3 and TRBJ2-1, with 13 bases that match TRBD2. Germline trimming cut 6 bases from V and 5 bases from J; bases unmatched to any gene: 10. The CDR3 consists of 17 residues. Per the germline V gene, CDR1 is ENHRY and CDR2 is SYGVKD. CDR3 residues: CAISPGLAGSTNNEQFF. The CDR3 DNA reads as TGTGCCATCAGCCCGGGACTAGCGGGATCTACTAACAATGAGCAGTTCTTC.

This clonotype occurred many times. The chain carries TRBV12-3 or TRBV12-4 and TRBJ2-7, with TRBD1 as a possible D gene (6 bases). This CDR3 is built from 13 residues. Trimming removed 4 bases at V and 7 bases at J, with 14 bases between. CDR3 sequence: CASSYRTDMEQYF. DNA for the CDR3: TGTGCCAGCAGTTACCGGACAGACATGGAGCAGTACTTC.

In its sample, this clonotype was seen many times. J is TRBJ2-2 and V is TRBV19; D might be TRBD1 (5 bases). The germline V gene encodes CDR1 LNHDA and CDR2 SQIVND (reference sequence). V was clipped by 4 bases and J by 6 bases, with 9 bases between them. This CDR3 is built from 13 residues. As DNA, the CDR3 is TGTGCCAGTAGTAAAAGGGGTGCCGGGGAGCTGTTTTTT. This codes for CASSKRGAGELFF.